This passage covers 31 T cell receptor beta chains from one sample sequenced in a study of T-cell memory formation after mild COVID-19. Via MiXCR, TCRdb re-called the 5' RACE reads, giving one row per CDR3 protein. The sample gives some 160,000 distinct CDR3 sequences, 30% to 35% of which show up once; more than 10% is in the top ten. Sequencing was carried out using PBMCs or a T cell subset sorted from them (not recorded which). The receptor set was obtained from an adult woman who had mild COVID-19 (a few samples of this study predate the infection). Cell type and time point are not known.

CDR3 DNA sequence: TGCAGCGTTGAAGGGGAAACCGGGGAGCTGTTTTTT. Translating gives CSVEGETGELFF. This sequence joins TRBV29-1 and TRBJ2-2; no firm D call. This CDR3 region has 12 residues. V gave up 1 base and J gave up 5 bases, with 5 bases separating them. Germline V gene lookup returns CDR1 SQVTM and CDR2 ANQGSEA.

This clonotype was counted between two and nine times. At one of its ends the junction is not consistent with the germline gene, which may arise from a read error. The chain employs TRBV6-1 and TRBJ1-3; D remains ambiguous. The CDR3 has 14 amino acids. Germline loops: CDR1 MNHNS, CDR2 SASEGT. The CDR3, as DNA: TGTGCCAGCACTGAAATCCTTTCTGGAAACACCATATATTTT. Amino acid sequence: CASTEILSGNTIYF.

This chain joins TRBV20-1 and TRBJ1-1; TRBD1 is a possible D gene (5 bases). Germline V gene sequence: CDR1 DFQATT, CDR2 SNEGSKA (reference sequence). V was shortened by 6 bases and J by 4 bases, with 18 bases between the two germline ends. CDR3 length: 14 amino acids. CDR3 sequence: CSATGGGTVTEAFF. DNA for the CDR3: TGCAGTGCGACTGGTGGGGGAACAGTCACTGAAGCTTTCTTT.

This clonotype was seen only a few times. V usage is TRBV3-1 and J usage is TRBJ2-5, with 14 bases that match TRBD2. This CDR3 has 16 residues. The trim removed 5 bases at V and 3 bases at J, leaving 5 bases unmatched. Germline values: CDR1 LGHDT, CDR2 YNNKEL (reference sequence). This chain's CDR3 is CASSYGLAGGKETQYF. The CDR3 nucleotides read TGTGCCAGCAGCTACGGACTAGCGGGAGGAAAAGAGACCCAGTACTTC.

V is TRBV6-5 and J is TRBJ2-3; perhaps TRBD2 as D (6 bases). This CDR3 is built from 15 residues. V was clipped by 0 bases and J by 2 bases, with 9 bases between them. The germline gives CDR1 MNHEY, CDR2 SVGAGI. The CDR3 sequence: CASSYSRGNTDTQYF. CDR3 bases: TGTGCCAGCAGTTACTCACGGGGGAACACAGATACGCAGTATTTT.

This clonotype has just a few counts. This chain uses TRBV7-6 with TRBJ2-1; 11 nucleotides match TRBD2. V lost 1 base and J lost 3; bases outside the gene matches: 5. The germline CDR1 and CDR2 sequences are SGHVS and FNYEAQ. This CDR3 is built from 17 residues. CDR3 amino acids: CASSLGLAGGLYNEQFF. The CDR3 bases are TGTGCCAGCAGCTTAGGGTTAGCGGGAGGGCTCTACAATGAGCAGTTCTTC. The full variable domain, its missing parts supplied by reference TRBV7-6 and TRBJ2-1, is GAGVSQSPRYKVTKRGQDVALRCDPISGHVSLYWYRQALGQGPEFLTYFNYEAQQDKSGLPNDRFSAERPEGSISTLTIQRTEQRDSAMYRCASSLGLAGGLYNEQFFGPGTRLTVL.

This clonotype was seen only a few times. The V gene is TRBV29-1, the J gene TRBJ2-7; 8 bases line up with TRBD1. CDR3 length: 16 residues. With 0 bases clipped from V and 7 bases from J, the junction kept 14 bases outside the gene matches. Germline assignment: CDR1 SQVTM and CDR2 ANQGSEA. The CDR3: CSVEDLGDRISGEQYF. The CDR3, as DNA: TGCAGCGTTGAAGATCTGGGGGACAGGATCTCTGGGGAGCAGTACTTC.

The table lists this clonotype with a count of one. The V gene is TRBV12-3 or TRBV12-4, the J gene TRBJ2-2; 9 positions agree with TRBD1. This CDR3 is built from 16 residues. With 0 bases clipped from V and 3 bases from J, the junction kept 2 bases outside the gene matches. As DNA, the CDR3 is TGTGCCAGCAGTTTAGCGTGGGACAGGGACACCGGGGAGCTGTTTTTT. Translation: CASSLAWDRDTGELFF.

This clonotype has a handful of counts. CDR3 DNA: TGTGCCAGCAGTGAAGAACAGGCATCCTCCTACGAGCAGTACTTC. Amino acids: CASSEEQASSYEQYF. The V gene is TRBV6-1, the J gene TRBJ2-7; TRBD1 is a possible D gene (5 bases). Germline CDR1 and CDR2: MNHNS and SASEGT. The V and J ends lost 1 base and 0 bases respectively, with 10 bases between them. The CDR3 runs to 15 residues.

This clonotype was recorded a few times. The CDR3, as DNA: TGTGCCAGCACCCTGGGTCGGGGGAATGCAGATACGCAGTATTTT. Encoded protein: CASTLGRGNADTQYF. The chain uses TRBV12-3 or TRBV12-4 and TRBJ2-3, with D perhaps TRBD2 (6 bases). Trimming removed 7 bases at V and 4 bases at J, with 18 bases between. CDR3 size: 15 residues.

This clonotype has more than one count but fewer than ten. CDR3 nucleotides: TGTGCCAGTAGTATTTACACTGAAGCTTTCTTT. Protein: CASSIYTEAFF. This chain uses TRBV19 with TRBJ1-1; D not resolved. Trimming pared 3 bases from V and 3 bases from J, leaving 2 bases between. This CDR3 has 11 residues. Looked up from germline, CDR1 is LNHDA and CDR2 is SQIVND (reference sequence).

The rearrangement joins TRBV9 to TRBJ2-7; 9 positions match TRBD1. Looked up from germline, CDR1 is SGDLS and CDR2 is YYNGEE. J lost 4 bases, V lost 3 bases, and 11 bases had no gene match. This CDR3 region has 16 residues. The CDR3: CASSALPGQGVYEQYF. The DNA of the CDR3 is TGTGCCAGCAGCGCTTTGCCGGGACAGGGTGTGTACGAGCAGTACTTC. Variable domain in full (rest from reference TRBV9 and TRBJ2-7): DSGVTQTPKHLITATGQRVTLRCSPRSGDLSVYWYQQSLDQGLQFLIQYYNGEERAKGNILERFSAQQFPDLHSELNLSSLELGDSALYFCASSALPGQGVYEQYFGPGTRLTVT.

The V call is TRBV5-5, the J call TRBJ2-2; 8 nucleotides match TRBD1. The germline V gene has CDR1 SGHKS and CDR2 YYEKEE (reference sequence). Unmatched junction bases numbered 1, after V lost 2 bases and J lost 4 bases. This CDR3 comprises 14 residues. CDR3 protein: CASSFTGGTGELFF. The CDR3 DNA follows: TGTGCCAGCAGCTTTACAGGGGGCACCGGGGAGCTGTTTTTT.

This chain uses TRBV20-1 with TRBJ2-3, with TRBD2 matching 12 bases. The CDR3 has 15 residues. After removal of 3 bases from V and 4 bases from J, the junction contained 5 bases not matched to a gene. The germline gives CDR1 DFQATT, CDR2 SNEGSKA (reference sequence). In DNA form, the CDR3 reads TGCAGTGCTAGTCGACTAGCGGGAGTTCCAGATACGCAGTATTTT. Amino acid sequence: CSASRLAGVPDTQYF.

This clonotype has just a few counts. The chain couples TRBV7-2 to TRBJ1-3; 11 nucleotides align to TRBD1. Germline CDR1 is SGHTA and CDR2 is FQGNSA. Trimming took 5 bases from V and 4 from J; bases not matched to a gene: 4. The CDR3 covers 15 residues. DNA of the CDR3: TGTGCCAGCAGCCTGGACAGGGGGCAGGGAAACACCATATATTTT. Translating gives CASSLDRGQGNTIYF. Together with reference TRBV7-2 and TRBJ1-3, the CDR3 gives the full variable domain: GAGVSQSPSNKVTEKGKDVELRCDPISGHTALYWYRQSLGQGLEFLIYFQGNSAPDKSGLPSDRFSAERTGGSVSTLTIQRTQQEDSAVYLCASSLDRGQGNTIYFGEGSWLTVV.

The chain links TRBV12-3 or TRBV12-4 to TRBJ2-5; 9 nucleotides match TRBD1. The length of the CDR3 is 17 residues. The J segment lost 2 bases and the V segment lost 10 bases, leaving 17 bases of the junction unmatched. The CDR3 loop reads CATLVQRQGGSQETQYF. The DNA of the CDR3 is TGTGCCACCCTAGTTCAGAGACAGGGGGGGTCACAAGAGACCCAGTACTTC.

The rearrangement links TRBV4-1 to TRBJ1-2; D not resolved. CDR1 is MGHRA and CDR2 is YSYEKL in the germline V gene. CDR3 size: 14 residues. Trimming pared 0 bases from V and 4 bases from J, leaving 9 bases between. The chain's CDR3 is CASSQDQGLYGYTF. The DNA for the CDR3 is TGCGCCAGCAGCCAAGATCAAGGCCTCTATGGCTACACCTTC.

This chain connects TRBV6-5 to TRBJ2-3, with D possibly TRBD1 on 6 matching bases. V lost 11 bases and J lost 6, with 21 bases in between. The CDR3 covers 14 residues. The germline CDR1 and CDR2 sequences are MNHEY and SVGAGI. CDR3: CAGSDRRPTDTQYF. Here the CDR3 DNA reads TGTGCCGGATCGGACAGACGTCCCACGGATACGCAGTATTTT.

The rearrangement joins TRBV24-1 to TRBJ1-2; no firm D call. V was clipped by 5 bases and J by 7 bases, with 10 bases between them. CDR1 KGHDR and CDR2 SFDVKD come from the germline V gene. The CDR3 has 12 residues. This CDR3 is CATSVGNGGYTF. CDR3 nucleotides: TGTGCCACCAGTGTTGGTAACGGTGGCTACACCTTC.

This clonotype has just a few counts. The J gene is TRBJ2-2, the V gene TRBV5-1; D not certain. This CDR3 contains 11 residues. From germline, CDR1 is SGHRS and CDR2 YFSETQ. Trimming left V 8 bases short and J 2 bases short, with 4 bases between. In DNA, the CDR3 is TGCGCCAGTAAAAACACCGGGGAGCTGTTTTTT. It codes for CASKNTGELFF.

This clonotype came up a few times. The chain employs TRBV9 and TRBJ1-2; 8 nucleotides agree with TRBD1. The CDR3 consists of 15 residues. Trimming took 2 bases from V and 4 from J; bases not matched to a gene: 7. Germline values: CDR1 SGDLS, CDR2 YYNGEE. The CDR3 is CASSVGTGPFYGYTF. CDR3 coding DNA: TGTGCCAGCAGCGTTGGGACAGGACCTTTCTATGGCTACACCTTC.

The chain couples TRBV29-1 to TRBJ2-5; no definite D call. The CDR3 is 12 amino acids. V was trimmed by 3 bases and J by 6 bases, leaving 11 bases between them. The germline gives CDR1 SQVTM, CDR2 ANQGSEA. Here the CDR3 reads CSVEVSGKTQYF. DNA of the CDR3: TGCAGCGTTGAGGTTTCCGGAAAGACCCAGTACTTC.

The V gene is TRBV6-2 or TRBV6-3, the J gene TRBJ2-7; TRBD2 agrees at 13 bases. The germline V gene has CDR1 MNHEY and CDR2 SVGEGT. The CDR3 sequence is 14 residues long. The V segment lost 7 bases and the J segment 3 bases; nucleotides outside the gene matches: 3. CDR3 amino acids: CASTWTSGSYEQYF. CDR3 DNA sequence: TGTGCCAGCACTTGGACTAGCGGGAGCTACGAGCAGTACTTC.

This clonotype occurred a few times. The chain carries TRBV6-5 and TRBJ2-2; TRBD1 or TRBD2 may be the D gene (5 bases each). Trimming left V 8 bases short and J 4 bases short, with 14 bases between. Germline V gives CDR1 MNHEY, CDR2 SVGAGI. The CDR3 has 14 amino acids. The CDR3 sequence is CASRQGDITGELFF. CDR3 bases: TGTGCCAGCCGCCAGGGAGATATCACCGGGGAGCTGTTTTTT.

The chain couples TRBV29-1 to TRBJ2-1; 7 positions agree with TRBD2. The CDR3 consists of 15 residues. Trimming at V came to 6 bases and at J to 3 bases, leaving 11 bases not matched to a gene. Germline V gene data show CDR1 as SQVTM and CDR2 as ANQGSEA. The CDR3, as DNA: TGCAGCGTACAACACGTGGGCGGGAGCTACAATGAGCAGTTCTTC. Translated, it gives CSVQHVGGSYNEQFF.

This clonotype was seen a handful of times. This chain uses TRBV12-3 or TRBV12-4 with TRBJ1-2; TRBD1 agrees at 7 bases. The CDR3 is 14 residues long. With 6 bases clipped from V and 4 bases from J, the junction kept 8 bases outside the gene matches. DNA for the CDR3: TGTGCCAGCAGCTGGACAGGTGGAGGCTATGGCTACACCTTC. It encodes CASSWTGGGYGYTF.

This clonotype is a singleton in its sample. V gene TRBV27 combines with J gene TRBJ2-7; 10 bases are shared with TRBD2. V gave up 7 bases and J gave up 0 bases; unmatched junction bases: 6. CDR1 and CDR2 from the germline V gene are MNHEY and SMNVEV (reference sequence). The CDR3 contains 15 residues. The DNA of the CDR3 is TGTGCCAGCAACGTGGGACTAGCGAGCTCCTACGAGCAGTACTTC. Amino acids: CASNVGLASSYEQYF.

Concerning this clonotype: The junction departs from germline at one end; a sequencing error may be responsible. The rearrangement joins TRBV4-3 to TRBJ2-7; D possibly corresponds to TRBD2 (5 bases). CDR1 and CDR2 from the germline V gene are LGHNA and YSLEER. The CDR3 covers 15 residues. The CDR3 here is CASRQGQAASYEQYF. As DNA, the CDR3 is TGCGCCAGCAGGCAAGGGCAAGCGGCCAGCTACGAGCAGTACTTC.

The chain couples TRBV9 to TRBJ2-7, with D possibly being TRBD2 (6 bases). From germline, CDR1 is SGDLS and CDR2 YYNGEE. The CDR3 extends over 14 amino acids. Trimming left V 4 bases short and J 2 bases short, with 13 bases between. The CDR3 reads CASSPTSSTYEQYF. CDR3 bases: TGTGCCAGCAGCCCAACTAGCTCAACCTACGAGCAGTACTTC.

The chain is built from TRBV2 and TRBJ1-1, with D uncertain. This CDR3 contains 12 residues. The V end was cut by 4 bases, the J end by 8 bases, with 11 bases between. Germline V CDR1 and CDR2: SNHLY, FYNNEI. As DNA, the CDR3 is TGTGCCAGCAGTGTTTCCGAGTTCGAAGCTTTCTTT. Translation gives CASSVSEFEAFF.

This clonotype turned up a few times. This chain uses TRBV13 with TRBJ2-1; D call uncertain. Looked up from germline, CDR1 is PRHDT and CDR2 is FYEKMQ (reference sequence). The CDR3 consists of 15 residues. Trimming removed 11 bases from V and 3 bases from J, with 20 bases in between. CDR3 sequence: CAVGSDAFLYNEQFF. The CDR3 DNA reads as TGTGCCGTCGGGTCTGACGCTTTTCTCTACAATGAGCAGTTCTTC.